This entry lists 6 T cell receptor beta chains sequenced from one sample in a study of T cells expressing NK-cell markers (dated by TCRdb to between 2020 and 2021). The library was produced with 5' RACE. The run used an Illumina HiSeq 2000. TCRdb reprocessed the sequencing reads and holds a single record per CDR3 protein sequence, with no DNA. The table kept for this sample lists 25,000 to 35,000 distinct CDR3 sequences. About 60% of the sample goes to the ten largest clones. Sequences were obtained from blood T cells: a sorted CD56 or NKG2C T cell subset, CD4+ or CD8+ T cells, or bulk PBMC T cells (not recorded which). These receptors all stem from a woman aged 18 to 75 in good health.

J is TRBJ2-2 and V is TRBV4-2; TCRdb selects TRBD2, and the lack of DNA leaves this call unchecked. Germline values: CDR1 LGHNA, CDR2 YNFKEQ. The CDR3 extends over 13 amino acids. CDR3 protein: CASSPKRAGELFF.

The chain is built from TRBV3-1 and TRBJ2-5; TCRdb selects TRBD1, and the lack of DNA leaves this call unchecked. Germline values: CDR1 LGHDT, CDR2 YNNKEL (reference sequence). There are 18 residues in the CDR3. The CDR3 loop is CASSQDPRQGAREETQYF.

V usage is TRBV28 and J usage is TRBJ2-7; TCRdb selects TRBD1, and the lack of DNA leaves this call unchecked. The CDR3 runs 16 residues. Germline V gene data show CDR1 as MDHEN and CDR2 as SYDVKM. CDR3 sequence reads: CASSFLTGGRRYEQYF.

V and J are TRBV12-5 and TRBJ2-5. From germline, CDR1 is LGHNT and CDR2 FRNRAP. This CDR3 has 13 residues. The CDR3 sequence is CASAKSRQETQYF.

The chain joins TRBV7-9 to TRBJ2-3. The germline V gene has CDR1 SEHNR and CDR2 FQNEAQ (reference sequence). This CDR3 contains 14 residues. This chain's CDR3 is CASSFGRQADTQYF.

This chain uses TRBV29-1 with TRBJ1-4; checking the TCRdb D call of TRBD1 is not possible without DNA. Per germline, CDR1 SQVTM and CDR2 ANQGSEA. CDR3 size: 15 residues. CDR3 protein: CSARDRVATNEKLFF.